This T cell receptor (beta chain) was captured in a study of technical replicates of blood from several donors. TCRdb's table, derived via immunoSEQ multiplex PCR, lists solely in-frame clones and lacks some. The sample includes some 85,000 clones, roughly 94% of them seen just once. V was clipped by 2 bases and J by 3 bases, with 4 bases between them. Germline assignment: CDR1 ENHRY and CDR2 SYGVKD. The CDR3 sequence is 13 residues long. The sequence came from a human donor in good health. Source material: T cells isolated from PBMCs. The chain carries TRBV10-3 and TRBJ2-2; D remains unclear. As DNA, the CDR3 is TGTGCCATCAGTGAGGAGGACACCGGGGAGCTGTTTTTT. Translated, it gives CAISEEDTGELFF.